This T cell receptor (beta chain) emerged from a study of cytomegalovirus exposure and HLA in healthy donors. Regarding the study as a whole: A later analysis reportedly found fewer N-insertions in an Asian-associated ancestry cluster than the roughly 670-donor mean. Both high specificity and high sensitivity reportedly marked the classifier's diagnosis of cytomegalovirus status.

With 11 bases removed from V and 4 bases from J, the gap between germline ends came to 15 bases. CDR3 size: 13 residues. Germline CDR1 and CDR2: SGHTA and FQGNSA. The PCR contained 60 Vbeta and 13 Jbeta primers. Sequencing used immunoSEQ multiplex PCR; TCRdb keeps in-frame clones, though not all of them. This sample has about 130,000 clones, with approximately 68% found just once. About this clone: Antigen specificity is unknown.

The chain joins TRBV7-2 to TRBJ2-1; no firm D call. Sequenced input: PBMCs. The receptor was derived from a man in his thirties or forties in good health and CMV-seropositive. The CDR3 is CASSDSPYNEQFF. Written as DNA, the CDR3 is TGTGCCTCCTCCGACTCGCCGTACAATGAGCAGTTCTTC.